These T cell receptor beta chains were read from a single sample in a study of blood T cell repertoires in COVID-19. Some clones are missing from TCRdb's copy, which holds only in-frame ones; the method was immunoSEQ multiplex PCR. The sample yields 250,000 to 350,000 clones, 90% seen once. The specimen sequenced was PBMCs or T cells enriched from blood (not recorded which). The receptors shown here come from a woman aged 18-29 years with acute COVID-19. Both conserved end residues are part of each CDR3. Fields, in order: CDR3 length, J gene, V gene, D gene, clone size, CDR3 protein, CDR3 DNA. A D gene is named only where the DNA matches it firmly. Part of the rows lack a size; the others show once, few, many or a class for expanded clones.

>16|TRBJ2-5|TRBV24-1|TRBD2|NA
CATSDRLAGGPETQYF
TGTGCCACCAGTGACAGGCTAGCGGGAGGGCCGGAGACCCAGTACTTC
>15|TRBJ2-1|TRBV7-2|TRBD2|NA
CASSFLAGTYNEQFF
TGTGCCAGCAGCTTCCTAGCGGGGACCTACAATGAGCAGTTCTTC
>17|TRBJ1-1|TRBV4-1|TRBD1|few
CASSVKGGTGGSTEAFF
TGCGCCAGCAGCGTAAAGGGCGGGACAGGGGGCTCGACTGAAGCTTTCTTT
>19|TRBJ2-1|TRBV18|TRBD2|NA
CASSPPGLAGGVFSNEQFF
TGTGCCAGCTCACCACCGGGACTAGCGGGAGGAGTTTTCTCCAATGAGCAGTTCTTC
>15|TRBJ1-4|TRBV7-9|TRBD1|NA
CASSPPGQGREKLFF
TGTGCCAGCAGCCCCCCGGGACAGGGTCGTGAAAAACTGTTTTTT
>16|TRBJ2-6|TRBV3-1/TRBV3-2|NA|NA
CASSKQVSSGANVLTF
TGTGCCAGCAGCAAACAGGTATCCTCTGGGGCCAACGTCCTGACTTTC
>14|TRBJ1-5|TRBV19|NA|once
CASSISGYNQPQHF
TGTGCCAGTAGTATTTCAGGGTACAATCAGCCCCAGCATTTT
>17|TRBJ2-7|TRBV4-2|TRBD2|NA
CASSQGSTGLAAYEQYF
TGTGCCAGCAGCCAAGGGAGTACGGGACTAGCGGCCTACGAGCAGTACTTC
>13|TRBJ2-1|TRBV7-3|NA|NA
CASSLSFSNEQFF
TGTGCCAGCAGCTTATCGTTCTCCAATGAGCAGTTCTTC
>15|TRBJ2-7|TRBV6-5|NA|NA
CASRLNSDTSYEQYF
TGTGCCAGCAGATTAAACTCTGACACCTCCTACGAGCAGTACTTC
>18|TRBJ2-6|TRBV27|NA|NA
CASSPRTALYSGANVLTF
TGTGCCAGCAGTCCGAGGACAGCACTCTACTCTGGGGCCAACGTCCTGACTTTC
>14|TRBJ2-5|TRBV7-3|TRBD2|NA
CASSSSGSAGTQYF
TGTGCCAGCAGCTCGAGCGGGAGTGCGGGGACCCAGTACTTC
>16|TRBJ2-4|TRBV4-2|NA|once
CASSQDLGAGKNIQYF
TGTGCCAGCAGCCAAGACTTGGGGGCAGGCAAAAACATTCAGTACTTC
>12|TRBJ2-5|TRBV10-2|TRBD1|NA
CASRDRAETQYF
TGCGCCAGCAGAGACAGGGCTGAGACCCAGTACTTC
>18|TRBJ2-7|TRBV11-2|NA|NA
CASSLKVEAWGKAYEQYF
TGTGCCAGCAGCTTAAAGGTCGAGGCGTGGGGCAAGGCATACGAGCAGTACTTC
>16|TRBJ2-3|TRBV4-1|TRBD2|NA
CASSQWASGSADTQYF
TGCGCCAGCAGCCAATGGGCCAGCGGGAGCGCAGATACGCAGTATTTT
>15|TRBJ1-5|TRBV6-6|NA|NA
CASSPTGNSNQPQHF
TGTGCCAGCAGTCCGACCGGGAATAGCAATCAGCCCCAGCATTTT
>13|TRBJ1-2|TRBV27|TRBD1|NA
CASSSRQGVGYTF
TGTGCCAGCAGTTCTCGACAGGGGGTGGGCTACACCTTC
>17|TRBJ2-1|TRBV15|TRBD2|NA
CATSRELGLAGYNEQFF
TGTGCCACCAGCAGAGAGCTGGGACTAGCAGGATACAATGAGCAGTTCTTC
>14|TRBJ1-5|TRBV28|NA|NA
CASSLQGRNQPQHF
TGTGCCAGCAGTTTACAGGGGCGAAATCAGCCCCAGCATTTT
>13|TRBJ1-1|TRBV10-3|NA|NA
CATSQQKNTEAFF
TGTGCCACCTCTCAACAGAAGAACACTGAAGCTTTCTTT
>17|TRBJ2-7|TRBV15|TRBD1|once
CATSRGLGGQGINEQYF
TGTGCCACCAGCAGGGGCTTAGGGGGACAGGGTATCAACGAGCAGTACTTC
>15|TRBJ1-2|TRBV5-8|TRBD1|few
CASSSQGVSHYGYTF
TGTGCCAGCAGCTCACAGGGGGTAAGTCACTATGGCTACACCTTC
>14|TRBJ1-5|TRBV2|TRBD1|NA
CASRQGVGNQPQHF
TGTGCCAGCAGGCAGGGGGTGGGCAATCAGCCCCAGCATTTT
>15|TRBJ2-3|TRBV5-6|TRBD2|NA
CASSLRTSGTYTQYF
TGTGCCAGCAGCTTGCGGACTAGCGGGACTTATACGCAGTATTTT